This T cell receptor (beta chain) came from a study of shared clonotypes between healthy human individuals. Study background: Donors consisted of a couple of women and a few men between 18 and 49.

The CDR3 covers 14 residues. Trimming left V 4 bases short and J 11 bases short, with 19 bases between. Germline CDR1 and CDR2: MNHEY and SMNVEV (reference sequence). Comment on this clone: Antigen unknown.

Whole-study findings and limits: In contrast to clonotypes shared by all four donors, non-shared clonotypes had lower generation probabilities.

Each subset's genomic DNA was shared equally among a number of immunoSEQ plates. In the original workflow: Junction-only sequences without quality scores were provided by ImmunoSEQ, so filtering was different. The data were produced by immunoSEQ multiplex PCR, yet TCRdb's version contains in-frame clones alone and is incomplete. V, J and clone size reflect that table, while D and trimming were determined from the DNA. The sample holds 950,000 to 1,300,000 clones, 60% to 80% seen once. V is TRBV27 and J is TRBJ2-3; D is unresolved. The receptor comes from a man between 18 and 29 years old in good health. The material sequenced was memory CD4+ T cells sorted from blood. Specified subset: CD45RA-negative fraction. The CDR3 protein is CASSSQNSGLGQYF. Written as DNA, the CDR3 is TGTGCCAGCAGTTCCCAGAACTCTGGGTTGGGGCAGTATTTT.